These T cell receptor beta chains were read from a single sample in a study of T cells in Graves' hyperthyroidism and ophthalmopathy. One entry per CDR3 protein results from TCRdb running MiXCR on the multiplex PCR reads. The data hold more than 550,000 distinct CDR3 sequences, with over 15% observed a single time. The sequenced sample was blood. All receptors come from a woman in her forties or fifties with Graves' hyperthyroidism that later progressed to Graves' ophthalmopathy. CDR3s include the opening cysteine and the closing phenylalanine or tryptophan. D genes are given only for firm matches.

CASSLSAGINTEAFF,-,TRBV27
CASSSESRTGSNQPQHF,TRBD1,TRBV7-9
CASTPSRVYGYTF,-,TRBV12-3/TRBV12-4
CASSEALRGGDYTF,-,TRBV2
CSVVADFYGYTF,-,TRBV29-1
CASSILLRLRWSGYTF,-,TRBV19
CASSLTTANTGELFF,-,TRBV7-6
CASGRSGGAYNEQFF,TRBD2,TRBV12-3/TRBV12-4
CAGSSLASRTDTQYF,-,TRBV11-2
CAISESVDLRTSGELFF,-,TRBV10-3
CASSWTVRTGELFF,-,TRBV6-5
CAAWAGGQFF,-,TRBV7-9
CASSLRDGMFQETQYF,-,TRBV9
CASSHKTVRETQYF,-,TRBV2
CASTAEGQVNTEAFF,TRBD1,TRBV2
CASSLGPGLGNQPQHF,-,TRBV5-5
CASSTGHQGWYEQYF,-,TRBV19
CASSVSPGWNTEAFF,-,TRBV9
CASMLGREQFF,-,TRBV11-2
CASSPPERDRFYGYTF,-,TRBV2
CARPTPRRTVTEASF,-,TRBV2
CSVEGGNTNYGYTF,-,TRBV29-1
CATSPQLANNEQFF,-,TRBV14
CASSFGQNYEQYF,-,TRBV6-1
CASSKEAGRATGELFF,-,TRBV2
CASSPPRGIETQYF,TRBD2,TRBV7-9
CASSYPGTDSYNEQFF,-,TRBV6-6
CSAQRWGLNTEAFF,-,TRBV20-1
CSAGGTSYEQYF,-,TRBV20-1
CASSRGTGANRPQHF,TRBD1,TRBV4-1
CASSPGNPGEKLFF,-,TRBV7-6
CASSRFWGSYSYEQYF,-,TRBV5-1
CAWSEGTGELFF,-,TRBV30
CASSDSGGGARNEQFF,TRBD2,TRBV6-4
CASSQAGNDYGHTF,-,TRBV4-1
CASKFRTGTRNTGELFF,TRBD2,TRBV7-6
CSANAGDSPLHF,-,TRBV20-1
CASSLVGSWGSPLHF,-,TRBV5-1
CSAGDINYGYTF,-,TRBV20-1
CSASRGGGELFF,-,TRBV20-1
CASSAPRREAFF,-,TRBV9
CASSLQAGRDQPQHF,-,TRBV5-1
CASSHSRDSGRNEQYF,-,TRBV27
CASSPGGVQGHGYTF,-,TRBV5-1
CSASSDATNEKLFF,-,TRBV20-1
CASSTGLSNQPQHF,-,TRBV7-9
CAWGRDQPQHF,-,TRBV30
CSARLAGRGYTF,-,TRBV20-1
CSVEDAGGSYNEQFF,TRBD1,TRBV20-1
CASSQSLYEAFF,-,TRBV14
CSARDSGSDEQYF,TRBD2,TRBV20-1